In this sample, the clone carrying this T cell receptor (beta chain) turned up many times. TCRdb processed the PCR reads anew with MiXCR; each CDR3 protein has one entry. Here the sample spans about half a million distinct CDR3 sequences, around 21% being singletons. The data derive from a study of molecular identifiers for immune sequencing clone quantification. The receptor's source is a human donor in good health. Some libraries in this study had Jurkat cell RNA spiked in. Input material: naive CD8+ T cells from blood, with Jurkat cell RNA spiked in. Described subset: FACS-sorted CD8+CD4-CCR7+CD45RA+ naive T cells.

The CDR3 DNA follows: TGTGCCAGCTGCGGACTAGCGGGAGCCCGCGGGGAGCTGTTTTTT. Translation: CASCGLAGARGELFF. This chain uses TRBV7-9 with TRBJ2-2; 13 nucleotides match TRBD2. The CDR3 is 15 residues long. Per germline, CDR1 SEHNR and CDR2 FQNEAQ (reference sequence). V trimming: 8 bases; J trimming: 7 bases; junction bases outside the gene matches: 7. Full variable domain (remainder filled in from reference TRBV7-9 and TRBJ2-2): DTGVSQNPRHKITKRGQNVTFRCDPISEHNRLYWYRQTLGQGPEFLTYFQNEAQLEKSRLLSDRFSAERPKGSFSTLEIQRTEQGDSAMYLCASCGLAGARGELFFGEGSRLTVL.